These 6 T cell receptor beta chains were sequenced from one sample in a study of blood T cell repertoires in COVID-19. Sequencing was performed with immunoSEQ multiplex PCR; in TCRdb, only in-frame clones are kept and a portion is missing. The profile shows 150,000 or so clones, roughly four fifths of them singletons. Sequencing used peripheral blood. Receptor source: a man aged 65 to 85 who had recovered from COVID-19.

The chain employs TRBV7-8 and TRBJ2-1; 7 bases map to TRBD2. V gave up 2 bases and J gave up 6 bases; unmatched junction bases: 16. The germline V gene has CDR1 SGHVS and CDR2 FQNEAQ. This CDR3 comprises 18 residues. CDR3 sequence: CASSLILVAGSGFNEQFF. The CDR3 coding sequence is TGTGCCAGCAGCTTAATCTTGGTAGCGGGTTCTGGGTTCAATGAGCAGTTCTTC.

The chain carries TRBV10-3 and TRBJ2-7; 8 bases match TRBD2. Germline V gene sequence: CDR1 ENHRY, CDR2 SYGVKD. The CDR3 length is 15 residues. V was clipped by 4 bases and J by 3 bases; unmatched bases: 8. Written as DNA, the CDR3 is TGTGCCATCAGTGCTCGAGCGGGAGAGGGCTACGAGCAGTACTTC. The encoded protein is CAISARAGEGYEQYF.

Comment on this clone: A junction boundary mismatches the germline segment, possibly from a read error. V is TRBV10-3 and J is TRBJ2-3; maybe TRBD2 (6 bases). CDR3 length equals 15 residues. Germline V gene lookup returns CDR1 ENHRY and CDR2 SYGVKD. The CDR3 loop is CAISERGGSTDTQYF. CDR3 coding DNA: TGTGCCATCAGTGAGCGGGGAGGCAGCACTGATACGCAGTATTTT.

The chain couples TRBV7-2 to TRBJ2-3; TRBD2 aligns across 14 bases. CDR3 length: 15 residues. The V and J ends lost 5 bases and 3 bases, in that order; junction bases with no gene match: 1. Germline CDR1 and CDR2: SGHTA and FQGNSA. In DNA form, the CDR3 reads TGTGCCAGCAGCGGGACTAGCGGGAGAACAGATACGCAGTATTTT. Protein: CASSGTSGRTDTQYF.

This chain joins TRBV5-4 and TRBJ2-7; 9 nucleotides agree with TRBD2. Germline lookup yields CDR1 SGHNT and CDR2 YYREEE (reference sequence). J lost 4 bases, V lost 4 bases, and 9 bases had no gene match. The CDR3 spans 15 residues. This CDR3 reads CASSLGGRARYEQYF. DNA for the CDR3: TGTGCCAGCAGCCTTGGCGGGAGGGCCAGATACGAGCAGTACTTC. Filled out from reference TRBV5-4 and TRBJ2-7, the complete variable domain reads ETGVTQSPTHLIKTRGQQVTLRCSSQSGHNTVSWYQQALGQGPQFIFQYYREEENGRGNFPPRFSGLQFPNYSSELNVNALELDDSALYLCASSLGGRARYEQYFGPGTRLTVT.

The chain uses TRBV5-1 and TRBJ2-1; TRBD1 agrees at 10 bases. The CDR3 has 16 amino acids. CDR1 and CDR2 from the germline V gene are SGHRS and YFSETQ. V lost 4 bases, J lost 2 bases, and 6 bases stayed unmatched. The CDR3 loop is CASSPSGTGAYNEQFF. The CDR3 DNA reads TGCGCCAGCAGCCCTTCCGGGACAGGGGCCTACAATGAGCAGTTCTTC.